Sequencing of this TCR beta chain was carried out in a study of long-term antiretroviral therapy in people with HIV. The content of samples before DNA extraction was roughly 0.9-11 million cryopreserved PBMC. Run at survey level, the immunoSEQ assay was version v3.0. Profiled with immunoSEQ multiplex PCR; TCRdb holds only in-frame clones, not every one. The sample carries tens of thousands of clones, 81% recorded once. Germline V CDR1 and CDR2: SGHVS, FNYEAQ. This CDR3 spans 15 amino acids. V shed 5 bases and J shed 7 bases, with 20 bases lying between them. This clonotype was sampled from a middle-aged man with HIV. The gene calls are TRBV7-6 and TRBJ1-2; possibly TRBD1 for D (5 bases). The input for sequencing was unsorted PBMCs, taken 0.1 years before starting antiretroviral therapy. In DNA form, the CDR3 reads TGTGCCAGCAGCAGCCAGGGTCGGACCCGGACTGGCTACACCTTC. Protein sequence: CASSSQGRTRTGYTF. Drawing the rest from reference TRBV7-6 and TRBJ1-2, the complete variable domain is GAGVSQSPRYKVTKRGQDVALRCDPISGHVSLYWYRQALGQGPEFLTYFNYEAQQDKSGLPNDRFSAERPEGSISTLTIQRTEQRDSAMYRCASSSQGRTRTGYTFGSGTRLTVV.